The clone carrying this TCR beta chain was observed a handful of times. No antigen is known for it. The CDR3 has 17 amino acids. Germline V gene sequence: CDR1 KGHSH, CDR2 LQKENI. V lost 3 bases, J lost 1 base, and 18 bases lay in between. The sample originates from a study of OX40 agonist ivuxolimab in advanced cancers. Across the whole study: Ivuxolimab, which is an agonistic anti-OX40 (CD134) antibody, was administered to the patients. Hepatocellular carcinoma, melanoma, renal cell or head and neck cancer affected the dose-escalation patients. It was permissible to have had prior anti-PD-1, anti-PD-L1 or anti-CTLA-4 therapy, and around 41% had some.

The repertoire was sequenced with immunoSEQ multiplex PCR; TCRdb's copy has only in-frame clones and lacks some. Seen here are roughly 49,000 clones, about 75% observed once, and the top ten hold approximately 8%. General study findings and limits: There was clonal expansion of CD4+ and CD8+ blood T cells by week 6 at 0.1 to 3.0 mg/kg.

The chain couples TRBV18 to TRBJ1-1, with D hard to call. The sample consisted of CD4+ or CD8+ T cells sorted from blood, taken in a trial of the OX40 agonist ivuxolimab. This TCR was recovered from an adult with an advanced solid tumor such as melanoma, head and neck, liver or kidney cancer. DNA of the CDR3: TGTGCCAGCTCACCTTTTTCGGGAGAGGGAGGGAACACTGAAGCTTTCTTT. Translation gives CASSPFSGEGGNTEAFF.